This T cell receptor beta chain was recovered during a study of response to subunit inactivated influenza vaccine. Whole-study results and caveats: Few new T cells, the authors suggested, are recruited by each seasonal influenza vaccination.

TCRdb recomputed calls from the RT-PCR reads with MiXCR, one row per CDR3 protein. The sample has roughly 570,000 distinct CDR3 sequences, roughly 13% seen once; the top ten hold 10% to 15%. This clonotype was counted only a few times. Its antigen is not identified. Sequenced material: PBMCs from blood, taken about 6 weeks after vaccination. This clonotype was sampled from a man aged 45-65 years who received an inactivated influenza vaccine.

The CDR3 nucleotides are TGTGCCAGCAGTGCCCAGACAGGGATCTATGGCTACACCTTC. Residues: CASSAQTGIYGYTF. This chain uses TRBV2 with TRBJ1-2; 7 bases are a match to TRBD1. The V gene's germline CDR1 is SNHLY and CDR2 FYNNEI. Losses at the gene ends were 4 bases for V and 4 bases for J; bases not matched to a gene: 6. The CDR3 sequence is 14 residues long.